Included here is one T cell receptor beta chain sequence, with context. This entry is derived from a study of T cell repertoires in cytomegalovirus infection. Study information: CMV infection and matching HLA type were both indicated by public TCR beta signatures.

The CDR3 is made up of 14 amino acids. Germline lookup yields CDR1 SGHAT and CDR2 FQNNGV. Trimming removed 1 base at V and 3 bases at J, with 10 bases between. TCRdb itself ran the reads through MiXCR, one entry per CDR3 protein. The repertoire consists of 150,000 to 200,000 distinct CDR3 sequences, with roughly 15% occurring once and the leading ten covering about 17%. Sample: CD8+ T cells from PBMCs. The origin of this receptor is a human donor in good health (CMV status not recorded). Some clones in this sample may be carry-over from other donors' samples. This rearrangement joins TRBV11-2 to TRBJ2-7; D not certain. The CDR3 coding sequence is TGTGCCAGCAGCTTAGTTAACCCAGACTACGAGCAGTACTTC. Translated: CASSLVNPDYEQYF.